The present TCR beta chain was sequenced within a study of metastatic and nonmetastatic thyroid tumors. The wider study: Repertoire data that came from the blood and tumor or nodule tissue of malignant and benign thyroid patients were compared.

All patients reached thyroid surgery having received no treatment beforehand. TCRdb reassembled clones from the PCR reads with MiXCR. The sample shows roughly 48,000 clones, approximately 20% of them seen only once. With 5 bases clipped from V and 6 bases from J, the junction kept 11 bases outside the gene matches. CDR1 is SGHRS and CDR2 is YFSETQ in the germline V gene. This CDR3 comprises 16 residues. This sequence originates from a male donor with papillary thyroid cancer or a benign thyroid nodule (not recorded which). Some clones in this sample may be carry-over from other donors' samples. The sample consisted of blood. The V and J genes are TRBV5-1 and TRBJ2-7; 13 nucleotides match TRBD2. As DNA, the CDR3 is TGCGCCAGCAGGCCGGACCTGGGACTAGCGGGAACCGAGCAGTACTTC. This encodes CASRPDLGLAGTEQYF. The variable domain in full, with the rest retrieved from reference TRBV5-1 and TRBJ2-7, is KAGVTQTPRYLIKTRGQQVTLSCSPISGHRSVSWYQQTPGQGLQFLFEYFSETQRNKGNFPGRFSGRQFSNSRSEMNVSTLELGDSALYLCASRPDLGLAGTEQYFGPGTRLTVT.